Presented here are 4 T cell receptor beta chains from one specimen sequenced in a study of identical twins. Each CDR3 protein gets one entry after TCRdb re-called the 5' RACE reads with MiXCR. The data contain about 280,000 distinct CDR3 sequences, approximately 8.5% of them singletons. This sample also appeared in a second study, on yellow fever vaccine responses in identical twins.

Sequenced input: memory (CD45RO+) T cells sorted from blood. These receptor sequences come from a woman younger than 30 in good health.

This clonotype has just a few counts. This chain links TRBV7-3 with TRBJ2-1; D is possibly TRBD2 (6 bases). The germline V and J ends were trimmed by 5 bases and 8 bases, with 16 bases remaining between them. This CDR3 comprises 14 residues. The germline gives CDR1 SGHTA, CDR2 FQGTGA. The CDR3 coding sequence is TGTGCCAGCAGCCCAACCTACGGGAGTTATGAGCAGTTCTTC. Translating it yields CASSPTYGSYEQFF.

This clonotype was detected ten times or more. CDR3: CASSPRLTGLGETQYF. The CDR3 DNA follows: TGTGCCAGCAGCCCGAGGTTGACAGGACTGGGAGAGACCCAGTACTTC. The chain carries TRBV12-3 or TRBV12-4 and TRBJ2-5; weak D call: TRBD1 (6 bases). The CDR3 is made up of 16 amino acids. Trimming pared 6 bases from V and 4 bases from J, leaving 21 bases between.

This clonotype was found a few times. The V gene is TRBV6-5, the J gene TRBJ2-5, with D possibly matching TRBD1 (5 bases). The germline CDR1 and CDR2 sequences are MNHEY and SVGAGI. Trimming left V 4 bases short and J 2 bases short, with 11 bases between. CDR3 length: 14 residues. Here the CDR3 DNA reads TGTGCCAGCAGTTCTAAGGGGCCTCAAGAGACCCAGTACTTC. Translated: CASSSKGPQETQYF.

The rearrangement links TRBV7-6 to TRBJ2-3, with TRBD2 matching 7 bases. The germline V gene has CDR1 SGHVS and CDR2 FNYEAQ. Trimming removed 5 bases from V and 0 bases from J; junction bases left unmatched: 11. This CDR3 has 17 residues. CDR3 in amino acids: CASSPGLWGGSTDTQYF. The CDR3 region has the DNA TGTGCCAGCAGCCCCGGGCTGTGGGGGGGTAGCACAGATACGCAGTATTTT. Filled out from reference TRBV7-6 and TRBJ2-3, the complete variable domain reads GAGVSQSPRYKVTKRGQDVALRCDPISGHVSLYWYRQALGQGPEFLTYFNYEAQQDKSGLPNDRFSAERPEGSISTLTIQRTEQRDSAMYRCASSPGLWGGSTDTQYFGPGTRLTVL.